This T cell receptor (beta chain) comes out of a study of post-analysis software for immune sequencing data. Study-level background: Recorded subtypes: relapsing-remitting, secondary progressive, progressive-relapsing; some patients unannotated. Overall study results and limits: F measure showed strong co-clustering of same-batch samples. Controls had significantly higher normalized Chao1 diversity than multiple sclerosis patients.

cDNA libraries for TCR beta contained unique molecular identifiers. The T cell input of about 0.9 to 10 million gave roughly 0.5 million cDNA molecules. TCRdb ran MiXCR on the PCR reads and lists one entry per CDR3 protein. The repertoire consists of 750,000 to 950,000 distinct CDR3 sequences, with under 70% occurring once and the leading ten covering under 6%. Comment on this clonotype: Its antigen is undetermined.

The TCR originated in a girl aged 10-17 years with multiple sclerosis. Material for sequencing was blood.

CDR3 DNA sequence: TGCAGCGTTGAGACAGGGGGCGACTATGGCTACACCTTC. This encodes CSVETGGDYGYTF. The rearrangement joins TRBV29-1 to TRBJ1-2, with 10 bases matching TRBD1. Germline trimming cut 3 bases from V and 3 bases from J; bases unmatched to any gene: 1. Germline values: CDR1 SQVTM, CDR2 ANQGSEA. The CDR3 sequence is 13 residues long.